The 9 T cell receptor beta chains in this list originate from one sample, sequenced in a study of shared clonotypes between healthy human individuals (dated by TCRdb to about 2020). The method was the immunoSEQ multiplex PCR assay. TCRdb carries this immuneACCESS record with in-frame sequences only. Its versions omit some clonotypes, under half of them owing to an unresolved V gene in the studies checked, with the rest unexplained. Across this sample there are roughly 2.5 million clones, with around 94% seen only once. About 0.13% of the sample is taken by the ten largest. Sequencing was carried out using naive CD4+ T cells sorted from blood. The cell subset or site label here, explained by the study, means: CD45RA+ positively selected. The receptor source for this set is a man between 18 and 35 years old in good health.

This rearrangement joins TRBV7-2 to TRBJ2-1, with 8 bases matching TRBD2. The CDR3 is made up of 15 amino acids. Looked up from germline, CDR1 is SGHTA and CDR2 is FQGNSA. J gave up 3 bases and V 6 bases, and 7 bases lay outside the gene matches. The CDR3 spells CASRITSGVYNEQFF. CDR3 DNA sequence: TGTGCCAGCAGGATCACTAGCGGAGTCTACAATGAGCAGTTCTTC.

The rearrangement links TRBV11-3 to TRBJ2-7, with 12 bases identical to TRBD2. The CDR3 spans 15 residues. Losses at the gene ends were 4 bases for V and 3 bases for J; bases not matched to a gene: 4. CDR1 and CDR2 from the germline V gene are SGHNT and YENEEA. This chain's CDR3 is CASSSGLAGIYEQYF. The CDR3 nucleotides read TGTGCCAGCAGCTCTGGACTAGCGGGAATCTACGAGCAGTACTTC. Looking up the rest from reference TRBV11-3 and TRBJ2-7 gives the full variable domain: EAGVVQSPRYKIIEKKQPVAFWCNPISGHNTLYWYLQNLGQGPELLIRYENEEAVDDSQLPKDRFSAERLKGVDSTLKIQPAELGDSAVYLCASSSGLAGIYEQYFGPGTRLTVT.

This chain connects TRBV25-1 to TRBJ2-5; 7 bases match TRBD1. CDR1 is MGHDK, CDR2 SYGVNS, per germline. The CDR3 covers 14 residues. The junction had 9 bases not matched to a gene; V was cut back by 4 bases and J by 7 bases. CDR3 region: CASSADRKGLTQYF. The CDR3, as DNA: TGTGCCAGCAGTGCGGACAGGAAAGGTTTGACCCAGTACTTC.

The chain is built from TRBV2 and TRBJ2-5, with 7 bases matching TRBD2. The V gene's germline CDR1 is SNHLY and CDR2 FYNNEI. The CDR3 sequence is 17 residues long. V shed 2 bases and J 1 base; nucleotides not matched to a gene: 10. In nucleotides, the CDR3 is TGTGCCAGCAGTGAAAATATAATTCTAGCGGTCCAAGAGACCCAGTACTTC. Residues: CASSENIILAVQETQYF.

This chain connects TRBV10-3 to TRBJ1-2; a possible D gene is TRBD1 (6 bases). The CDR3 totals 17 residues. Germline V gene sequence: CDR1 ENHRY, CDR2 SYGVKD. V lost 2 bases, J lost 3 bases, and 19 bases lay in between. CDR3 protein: CAISEGGSGRGDYGYTF. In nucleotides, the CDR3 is TGTGCCATCAGTGAGGGTGGTTCAGGCAGGGGCGACTATGGCTACACCTTC.

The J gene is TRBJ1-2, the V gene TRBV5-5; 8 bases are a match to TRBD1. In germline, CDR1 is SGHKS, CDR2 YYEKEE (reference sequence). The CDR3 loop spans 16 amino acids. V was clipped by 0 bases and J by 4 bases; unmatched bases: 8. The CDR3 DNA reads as TGTGCCAGCAGCTTGGCCCCGGGACAGGACCCCTATGGCTACACCTTC. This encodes CASSLAPGQDPYGYTF.

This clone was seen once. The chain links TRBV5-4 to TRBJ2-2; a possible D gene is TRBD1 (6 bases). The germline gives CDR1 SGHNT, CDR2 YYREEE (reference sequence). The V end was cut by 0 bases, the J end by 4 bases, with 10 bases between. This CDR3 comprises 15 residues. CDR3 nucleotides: TGTGCCAGCAGCTTGGAAGGGGGACCCACCGGGGAGCTGTTTTTT. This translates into CASSLEGGPTGELFF.

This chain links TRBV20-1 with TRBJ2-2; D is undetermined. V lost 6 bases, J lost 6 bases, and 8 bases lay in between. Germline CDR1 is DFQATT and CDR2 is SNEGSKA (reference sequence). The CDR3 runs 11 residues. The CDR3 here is CSASEAGELFF. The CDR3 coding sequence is TGCAGTGCCTCCGAGGCCGGGGAGCTGTTTTTT.

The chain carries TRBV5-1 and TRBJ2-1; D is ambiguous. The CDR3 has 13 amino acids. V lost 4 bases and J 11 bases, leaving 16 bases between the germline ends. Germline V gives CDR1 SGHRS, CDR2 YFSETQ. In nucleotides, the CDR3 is TGCGCCAGCAGCGGGCTAGGCTCAACCCAGCAGTTCTTC. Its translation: CASSGLGSTQQFF.